This T cell receptor beta chain was profiled in a study of cytomegalovirus exposure and HLA in healthy donors. A multiplex PCR was run with 60 Vbeta primers and 13 Jbeta primers. TCRdb's table, derived via immunoSEQ multiplex PCR, lists solely in-frame clones and lacks some. The data contain more than 80,000 clones, over 70% of them singletons. This clone was seen a handful of times. What it binds is not known. The CDR3 contains 14 residues. V was shortened by 5 bases and J by 8 bases, with 15 bases between the two germline ends. CDR1 and CDR2 from the germline V gene are LGHNA and YSLEER. Notes on the study in general: An assumption of roughly uniform sequencing depth across donors underlay the presence/absence analyses.

The sequencing sample was made of PBMCs. The chain recombines TRBV4-3 with TRBJ1-4; D is ambiguous. The clonotype was recovered from a girl aged 2-9 years in good health and CMV-seropositive. CDR3 region: CASSYERQPEKLFF. CDR3 DNA: TGCGCCAGCAGCTATGAGAGACAACCAGAAAAACTGTTTTTT.